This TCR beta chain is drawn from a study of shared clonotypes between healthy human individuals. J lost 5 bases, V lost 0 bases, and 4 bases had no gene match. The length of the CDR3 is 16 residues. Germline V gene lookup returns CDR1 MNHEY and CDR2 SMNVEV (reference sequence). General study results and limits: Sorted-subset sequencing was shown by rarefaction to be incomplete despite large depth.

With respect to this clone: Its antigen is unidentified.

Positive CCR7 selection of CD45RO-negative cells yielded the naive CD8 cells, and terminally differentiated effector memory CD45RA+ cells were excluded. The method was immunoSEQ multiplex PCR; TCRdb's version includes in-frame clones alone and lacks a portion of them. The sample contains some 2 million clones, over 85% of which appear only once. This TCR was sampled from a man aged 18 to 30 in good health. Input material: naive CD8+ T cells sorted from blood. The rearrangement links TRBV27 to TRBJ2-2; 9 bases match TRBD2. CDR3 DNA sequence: TGTGCCAGCAGTTTATCGGCGGGGGGGCGGACCGGGGAGCTGTTTTTT. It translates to CASSLSAGGRTGELFF.